The subject of this entry is one TCR beta chain. The CDR3 runs to 19 residues. Germline lookup yields CDR1 SGHTA and CDR2 FQGTGA. J was trimmed by 8 bases and V by 3 bases; bases with no gene match: 20. This specimen comes from a study of blood T cells in healthy people across ages. Alongside a J-beta primer mix, a sample-barcoded 5' primer served in a second PCR lasting roughly 6 to 11 cycles. TCRdb processed the 5' RACE reads anew with MiXCR; each CDR3 protein has one entry. In the table there are around 1,000,000 distinct CDR3 sequences, about 23% of which are singletons. This sample also appeared in a second study, on T cells of mothers and their children.

The clonotype was recovered from a girl aged 2-10 years in good health. The chain has TRBV7-3 and TRBJ2-1; TRBD2 matches 9 bases. The sample comprised blood. The CDR3 protein is CASSFRASGIGYNKDEQFF. The CDR3 coding sequence is TGTGCCAGCAGCTTCAGAGCTAGCGGGATCGGTTATAATAAAGATGAGCAGTTCTTC. Complete variable domain (other parts from reference TRBV7-3 and TRBJ2-1): GAGVSQTPSNKVTEKGKYVELRCDPISGHTALYWYRQSLGQGPEFLIYFQGTGAADDSGLPNDRFFAVRPEGSVSTLKIQRTERGDSAVYLCASSFRASGIGYNKDEQFFGPGTRLTVL.